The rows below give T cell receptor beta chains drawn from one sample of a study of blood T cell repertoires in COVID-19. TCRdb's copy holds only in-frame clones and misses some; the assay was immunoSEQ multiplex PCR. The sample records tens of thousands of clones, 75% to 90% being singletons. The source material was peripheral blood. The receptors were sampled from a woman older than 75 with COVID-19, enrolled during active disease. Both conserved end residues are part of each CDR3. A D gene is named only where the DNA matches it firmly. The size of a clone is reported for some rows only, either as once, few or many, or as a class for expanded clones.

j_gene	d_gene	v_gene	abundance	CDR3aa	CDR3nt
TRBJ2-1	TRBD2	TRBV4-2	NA	CASSQETSGGVNMFF	TGTGCCAGCAGCCAGGAAACTAGCGGGGGGGTAAATATGTTCTTC
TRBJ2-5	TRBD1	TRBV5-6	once	CASSLGGQGETQYF	TGTGCCAGCAGCTTGGGGGGACAGGGAGAGACCCAGTACTTC
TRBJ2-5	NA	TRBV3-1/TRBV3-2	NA	CASSLAVAVGQETQYF	TGTGCCAGCAGCCTCGCGGTAGCAGTGGGCCAAGAGACCCAGTACTTC
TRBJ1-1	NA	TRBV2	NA	CASHRESIMNTEAFF	TGTGCCAGCCACAGGGAAAGTATTATGAACACTGAAGCTTTCTTT
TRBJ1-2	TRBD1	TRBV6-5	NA	CASGTGKGGYTF	TGTGCCAGCGGGACAGGGAAAGGCGGCTACACCTTC
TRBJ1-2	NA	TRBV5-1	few	CASSPREIHGYTF	TGCGCCAGCAGCCCACGGGAGATCCATGGCTACACCTTC
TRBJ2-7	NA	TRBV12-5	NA	CASGPTRGASYEQYF	TGTGCTAGTGGCCCCACACGGGGGGCGTCCTACGAGCAGTACTTC
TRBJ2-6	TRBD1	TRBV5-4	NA	CASSYRDRSFPGANVLTF	TGTGCCAGCAGCTACCGGGACAGAAGTTTTCCTGGGGCCAACGTCCTGACTTTC
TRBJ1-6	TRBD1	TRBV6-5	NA	CASRGEGTGASVLHF	TGTGCCAGCAGAGGGGAAGGGACAGGGGCGTCTGTCCTCCACTTT
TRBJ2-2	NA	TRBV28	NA	CASSPERVGTGELFF	TGTGCCAGCAGCCCCGAGCGGGTGGGAACCGGGGAGCTGTTTTTT
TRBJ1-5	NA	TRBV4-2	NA	CASSQDQNRNQPQHF	TGTGCCAGCAGCCAAGATCAGAACAGGAATCAGCCCCAGCATTTT
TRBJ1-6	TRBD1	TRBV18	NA	CASSLTTGLDSPLHF	TGTGCCAGCTCCCTGACGACAGGGTTGGATTCACCCCTCCACTTT
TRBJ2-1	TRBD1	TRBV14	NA	CASSLTGGFYNEQFF	TGTGCCAGCAGCCTGACAGGGGGCTTCTACAATGAGCAGTTCTTC
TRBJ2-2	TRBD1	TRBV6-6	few	CASSYLQGSGELFF	TGTGCCAGCAGTTACTTACAGGGGTCCGGGGAGCTGTTTTTT
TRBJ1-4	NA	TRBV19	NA	CASSYRATNEKLFF	TGTGCCAGTAGTTACAGGGCAACTAATGAAAAACTGTTTTTT
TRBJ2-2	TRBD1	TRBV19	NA	CASSREQGARYTGELFF	TGTGCCAGTAGTCGGGAACAGGGGGCGCGGTACACCGGGGAGCTGTTTTTT
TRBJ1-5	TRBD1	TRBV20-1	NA	CSASPQGARNQPQHF	TGCAGTGCTAGTCCCCAGGGGGCGCGTAATCAGCCCCAGCATTTT
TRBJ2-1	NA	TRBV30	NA	CAWSVNLASDEQFF	TGTGCCTGGAGTGTAAATCTAGCCAGCGATGAGCAGTTCTTC
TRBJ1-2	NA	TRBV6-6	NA	CASSYGQGGGYTF	TGTGCCAGCAGTTACGGTCAAGGGGGTGGCTACACCTTC
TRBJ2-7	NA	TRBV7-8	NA	CASSAGAQRSEQYF	TGTGCCAGCAGTGCAGGGGCACAAAGGAGCGAGCAGTACTTC
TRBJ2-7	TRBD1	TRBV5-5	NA	CASSFVGNRGTYEQYF	TGTGCCAGCAGCTTTGTTGGTAACAGGGGGACCTACGAGCAGTACTTC
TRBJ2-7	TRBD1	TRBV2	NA	CASGQGVTYEQYF	TGTGCCAGCGGACAGGGGGTTACCTACGAGCAGTACTTC
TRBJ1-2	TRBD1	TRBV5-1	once	CASSYGQGIGYTF	TGCGCCAGCAGCTACGGACAGGGTATTGGCTACACCTTC
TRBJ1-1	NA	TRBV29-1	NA	CSASGGGTGEAFF	TGCAGCGCCTCCGGTGGCGGGACGGGGGAGGCTTTCTTT
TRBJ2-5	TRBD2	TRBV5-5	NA	CASSLVGLAGGRETQYF	TGTGCCAGCAGCTTGGTGGGACTAGCGGGGGGCCGGGAGACCCAGTACTTC
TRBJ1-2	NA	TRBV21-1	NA	CASSKGESNRYGYTF	TGTGCCAGCAGCAAGGGAGAATCTAACCGCTATGGCTACACCTTC
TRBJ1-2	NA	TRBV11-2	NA	CASSRGVGANYGYTF	TGTGCCAGCAGCCGCGGCGTCGGAGCCAACTATGGCTACACCTTC
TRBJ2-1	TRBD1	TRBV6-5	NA	CASSSRQGSYNEQFF	TGTGCCAGCAGCTCCCGACAGGGTTCTTACAATGAGCAGTTCTTC
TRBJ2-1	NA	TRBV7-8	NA	CASSARDFYNEQFF	TGTGCCAGCAGCGCCCGGGACTTCTACAATGAGCAGTTCTTC
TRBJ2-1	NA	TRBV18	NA	CASSPPTNYNEQFF	TGTGCCAGCTCACCACCGACTAACTACAATGAGCAGTTCTTC
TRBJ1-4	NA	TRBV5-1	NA	CASSLGRGNEKLFF	TGCGCCAGCAGCTTGGGCAGGGGAAATGAAAAACTGTTTTTT
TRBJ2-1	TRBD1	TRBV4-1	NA	CASTLFPPPGQGYEQFF	TGCGCCAGCACCCTATTCCCACCTCCGGGACAGGGGTATGAGCAGTTCTTC
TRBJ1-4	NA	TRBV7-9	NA	CASSSRRVTNEKLFF	TGTGCCAGCAGCAGCCGCAGGGTCACTAATGAAAAACTGTTTTTT
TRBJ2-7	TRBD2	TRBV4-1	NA	CASSQDSLAGLAGLAYEQYF	TGCGCCAGCAGCCAAGATTCCCTGGCGGGACTAGCGGGGCTCGCCTACGAGCAGTACTTC
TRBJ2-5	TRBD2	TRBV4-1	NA	CASSQETAGGETQYF	TGCGCCAGCAGCCAAGAAACCGCGGGGGGGGAGACCCAGTACTTC
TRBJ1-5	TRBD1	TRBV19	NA	CASSFRGQRDQPQHF	TGTGCCAGTAGTTTCAGGGGACAGCGAGATCAGCCCCAGCATTTT
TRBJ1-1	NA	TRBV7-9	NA	CASSLAPSQGGGAFF	TGTGCCAGCAGCTTAGCCCCCTCCCAGGGCGGCGGAGCTTTCTTT
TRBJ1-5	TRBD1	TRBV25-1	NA	CASSGTGDHQPQHF	TGTGCCAGCAGTGGGACAGGGGACCATCAGCCCCAGCATTTT
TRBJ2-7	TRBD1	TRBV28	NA	CASSPGGIYEQYF	TGTGCCAGCAGTCCAGGGGGCATCTACGAGCAGTACTTC
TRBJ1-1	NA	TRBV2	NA	CASGMTANTEAFF	TGTGCCAGTGGGATGACAGCGAACACTGAAGCTTTCTTT
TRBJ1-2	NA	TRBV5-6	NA	CASSHPRGLYGYTF	TGTGCCAGCAGCCACCCCAGGGGCCTCTATGGCTACACCTTC
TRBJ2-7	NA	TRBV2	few	CASSGGLVVEQYF	TGTGCCAGCAGTGGCGGGCTGGTCGTCGAGCAGTACTTC
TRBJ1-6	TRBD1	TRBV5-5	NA	CASSFRDRQNSPLHF	TGTGCCAGCAGCTTCCGGGACAGACAAAATTCACCCCTCCACTTT
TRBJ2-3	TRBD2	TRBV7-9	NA	CASSFIAGGSTDTQYF	TGTGCCAGCAGCTTTATAGCGGGGGGAAGCACAGATACGCAGTATTTT
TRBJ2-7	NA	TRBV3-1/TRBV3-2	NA	CASSQMTGTYEQYF	TGTGCCAGCAGCCAAATGACAGGCACCTACGAGCAGTACTTC
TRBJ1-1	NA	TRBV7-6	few	CASSSGLSNTEAFF	TGTGCCAGCAGCTCGGGACTGTCGAACACTGAAGCTTTCTTT
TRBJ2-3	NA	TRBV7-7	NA	CASSRTIADTDTQYF	TGTGCTAGCAGCCGGACGATAGCGGACACAGATACGCAGTATTTT
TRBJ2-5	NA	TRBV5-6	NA	CASSFGGRRETQYF	TGTGCCAGCAGCTTTGGGGGCCGCAGGGAGACCCAGTACTTC
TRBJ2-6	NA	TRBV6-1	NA	CASSEQGGANVLTF	TGTGCCAGCAGTGAACAGGGGGGGGCCAACGTCCTGACTTTC
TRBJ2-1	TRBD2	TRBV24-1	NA	CATSDAGTGGRNEQFF	TGTGCCACCAGTGATGCAGGCACGGGGGGTAGGAATGAGCAGTTCTTC
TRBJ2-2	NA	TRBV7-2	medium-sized	CASSFRTGELFF	TGTGCCAGCAGCTTCAGAACCGGGGAGCTGTTTTTT
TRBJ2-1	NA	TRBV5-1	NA	CASSSGLNNEQFF	TGCGCCAGCAGCTCGGGACTTAACAATGAGCAGTTCTTC
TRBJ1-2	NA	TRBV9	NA	CASSITGNYGYTF	TGTGCCAGCAGCATCACAGGGAATTATGGCTACACCTTC
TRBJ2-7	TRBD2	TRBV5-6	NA	CASSWGLAGGPHEQYF	TGTGCCAGCAGCTGGGGACTAGCGGGGGGGCCTCACGAGCAGTACTTC
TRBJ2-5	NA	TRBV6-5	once	CASGPSGMRETQYF	TGTGCCAGCGGACCTTCGGGGATGCGAGAGACCCAGTACTTC
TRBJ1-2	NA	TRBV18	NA	CASSTEAGAVGYTF	TGTGCCAGCTCGACGGAGGCGGGGGCGGTTGGCTACACCTTC
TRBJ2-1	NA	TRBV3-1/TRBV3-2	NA	CASSQGPFDEQFF	TGTGCCAGCAGCCAAGGTCCTTTCGATGAGCAGTTCTTC